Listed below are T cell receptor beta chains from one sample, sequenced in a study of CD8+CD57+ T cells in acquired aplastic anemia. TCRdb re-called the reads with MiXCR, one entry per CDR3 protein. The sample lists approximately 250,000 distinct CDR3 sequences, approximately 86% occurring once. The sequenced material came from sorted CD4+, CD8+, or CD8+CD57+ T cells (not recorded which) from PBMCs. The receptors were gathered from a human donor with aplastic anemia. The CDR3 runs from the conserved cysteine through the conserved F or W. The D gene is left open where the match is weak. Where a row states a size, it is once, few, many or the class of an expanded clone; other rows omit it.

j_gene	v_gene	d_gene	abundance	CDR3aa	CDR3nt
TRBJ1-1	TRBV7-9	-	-	CASSLELRADTQAFF	TGTGCCAGCAGCTTAGAGCTGAGAGCCGACACGCAGGCTTTCTTT
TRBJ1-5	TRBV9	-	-	CASSKSYTNRPQHF	TGTGCCAGCAGTAAGTCGTATACCAACCGGCCCCAGCATTTT
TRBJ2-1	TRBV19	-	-	CASSIGGGNGQDEQFF	TGTGCCAGTAGTATAGGGGGCGGAAACGGTCAGGATGAGCAGTTCTTC
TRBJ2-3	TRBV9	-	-	CASSASVRPEHRYF	TGTGCCAGCAGCGCGAGCGTCAGGCCCGAGCACAGATATTTT
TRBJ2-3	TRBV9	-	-	CASSGGHRRGGNTQYF	TGTGCCAGCAGCGGTGGGCACCGACGGGGAGGAAACACGCAGTATTTT
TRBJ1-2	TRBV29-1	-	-	CSARGREPGYTF	TGCAGCGCCCGAGGCAGGGAGCCTGGCTACACCTTC
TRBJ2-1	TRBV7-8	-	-	CASSLEGLPGKHEQFF	TGTGCCAGCAGCTTAGAGGGACTTCCCGGTAAACATGAGCAGTTCTTC
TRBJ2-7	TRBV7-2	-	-	CASSVGGGLDEQYF	TGTGCCAGCAGCGTAGGGGGAGGTCTCGATGAGCAGTATTTC
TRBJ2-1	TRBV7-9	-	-	CASSPRSGPKDTQFF	TGTGCCAGCAGCCCACGGAGCGGGCCCAAAGATACGCAGTTCTTC
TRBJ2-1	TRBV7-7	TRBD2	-	CASSLGTSGANEQFF	TGTGCCAGCAGCTTAGGGACTAGCGGAGCCAATGAGCAGTTCTTC
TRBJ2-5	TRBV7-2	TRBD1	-	CASSIGQGAKTHTF	TGTGCCAGCAGCATAGGTCAGGGGGCGAAGACCCACACCTTC
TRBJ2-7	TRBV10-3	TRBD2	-	CAISARTSGFYEQYF	TGTGCCATCAGTGCCCGGACTAGCGGGTTCTACGAGCAGTACTTC
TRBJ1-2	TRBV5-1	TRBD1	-	CASSLRLRDSVYGYTF	TGCGCCAGCAGCTTAAGACTCCGGGACAGCGTATATGGCTACACCTTC
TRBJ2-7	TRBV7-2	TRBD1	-	CASSPTGFASYEQYF	TGTGCCAGCAGCCCGACAGGGTTCGCCTCCTACGAGCAGTACTTC
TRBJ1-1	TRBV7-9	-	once	CASSLGVTGNSEAFF	TGTGCCAGCAGCTTAGGAGTGACCGGGAACTCTGAAGCATTCTTT
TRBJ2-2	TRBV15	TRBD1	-	CATSRDRVITGELFF	TGTGCCACCTCCCGGGACAGGGTTATTACCGGGGAGCTGTTTTTT
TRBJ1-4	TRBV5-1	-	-	CASSLLANELFF	TGCGCCAGCAGCTTGTTGGCGAATGAGCTGTTTTTT
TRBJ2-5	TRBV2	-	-	CASSERGYQETQYF	TGTGCCAGCAGTGAGAGGGGATACCAAGAGACCCAGTACTTC
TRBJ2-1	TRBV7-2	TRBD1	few	CASSLAGGADYGQFF	TGTGCCAGTAGTTTGGCAGGGGGAGCCGACTATGGCCAGTTCTTC
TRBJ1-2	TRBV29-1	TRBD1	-	CSVGGRLTGSYGYTF	TGCAGCGTTGGAGGCCGTCTGACAGGGAGCTATGGCTACACCTTC
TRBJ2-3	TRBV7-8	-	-	CASGFGGTDDYDF	TGTGCCAGCGGGTTCGGGGGCACAGATGACTATGATTTT
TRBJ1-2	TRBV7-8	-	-	CASSLAGGPDTKF	TGTGCCAGCAGCTTAGCGGGAGGTCCCGATACCAAGTTC
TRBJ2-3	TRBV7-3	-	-	CASSQDGAGPRTEF	TGCGCCAGCAGCCAAGATGGAGCAGGGCCGAGGACTGAATTT
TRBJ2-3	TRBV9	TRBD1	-	CASSLPDRSYEQQYF	TGTGCCAGCAGCCTCCCGGACAGGTCCTACGAGCAGCAGTATTTT
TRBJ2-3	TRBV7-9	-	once	CASGVGGTGTRDF	TGTGCCAGCGGCGTCGGGGGCACAGGGACGCGGGATTTT
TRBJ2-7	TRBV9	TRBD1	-	CASSAYKTGPYEQYF	TGTGCCAGCAGCGCCTACAAGACAGGGCCCTACGAGCAGTACTTC
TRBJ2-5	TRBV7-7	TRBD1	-	CASSFPRQGARETQYF	TGTGCCAGCAGCTTCCCGAGACAGGGGGCTAGGGAGACCCAGTACTTC
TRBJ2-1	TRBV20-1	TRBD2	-	CSANGGGINNEQFF	TGCAGTGCCAACGGGGGGGGCATTAATAATGAGCAGTTCTTC
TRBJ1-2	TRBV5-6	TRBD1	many	CASSPGQGPRYYGYTF	TGTGCCAGCAGCCCGGGACAGGGGCCCCGATACTATGGCTACACCTTC